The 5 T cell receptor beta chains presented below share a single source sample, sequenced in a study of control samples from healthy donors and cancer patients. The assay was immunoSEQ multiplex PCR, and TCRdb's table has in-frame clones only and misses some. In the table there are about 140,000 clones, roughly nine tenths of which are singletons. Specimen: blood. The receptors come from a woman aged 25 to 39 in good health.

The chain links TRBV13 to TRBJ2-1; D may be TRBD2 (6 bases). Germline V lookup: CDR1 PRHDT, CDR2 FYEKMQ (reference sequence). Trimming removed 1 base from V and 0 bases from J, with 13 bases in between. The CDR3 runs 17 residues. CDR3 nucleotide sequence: TGTGCCAGCAGCTTAGTGGGGGGTGCTGGCTCCTACAATGAGCAGTTCTTC. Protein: CASSLVGGAGSYNEQFF.

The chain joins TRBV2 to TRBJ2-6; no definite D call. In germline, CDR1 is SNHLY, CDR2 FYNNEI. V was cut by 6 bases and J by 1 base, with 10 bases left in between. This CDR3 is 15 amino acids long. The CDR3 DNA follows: TGTGCCAGCAGCTTGGATGGGTCTGGGGCCAACGTCCTGACTTTC. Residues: CASSLDGSGANVLTF.

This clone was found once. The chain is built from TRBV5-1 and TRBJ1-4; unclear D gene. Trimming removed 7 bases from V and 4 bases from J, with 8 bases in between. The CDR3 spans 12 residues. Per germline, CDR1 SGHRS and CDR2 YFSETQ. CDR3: CASRPNNEKLFF. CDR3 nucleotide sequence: TGCGCCAGCCGACCAAATAATGAAAAACTGTTTTTT. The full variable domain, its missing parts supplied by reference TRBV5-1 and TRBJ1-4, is KAGVTQTPRYLIKTRGQQVTLSCSPISGHRSVSWYQQTPGQGLQFLFEYFSETQRNKGNFPGRFSGRQFSNSRSEMNVSTLELGDSALYLCASRPNNEKLFFGSGTQLSVL.

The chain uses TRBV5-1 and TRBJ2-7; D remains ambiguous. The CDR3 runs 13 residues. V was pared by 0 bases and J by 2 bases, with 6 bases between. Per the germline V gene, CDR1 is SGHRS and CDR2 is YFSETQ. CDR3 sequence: CASSLDWAYEQYF. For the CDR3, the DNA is TGCGCCAGCAGCTTGGATTGGGCCTACGAGCAGTACTTC.

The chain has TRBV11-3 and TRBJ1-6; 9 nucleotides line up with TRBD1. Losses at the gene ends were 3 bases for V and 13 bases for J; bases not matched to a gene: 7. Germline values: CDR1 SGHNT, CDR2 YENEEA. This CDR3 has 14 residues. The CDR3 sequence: CASSLGGQGSPLHF. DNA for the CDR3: TGTGCCAGCAGCTTGGGGGGACAGGGAAGCCCCCTCCACTTT. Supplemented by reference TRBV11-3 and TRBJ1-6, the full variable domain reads EAGVVQSPRYKIIEKKQPVAFWCNPISGHNTLYWYLQNLGQGPELLIRYENEEAVDDSQLPKDRFSAERLKGVDSTLKIQPAELGDSAVYLCASSLGGQGSPLHFGNGTRLTVT.